This record covers a single TCR beta chain. This specimen belongs to a study of T cell changes during pregnancy in multiple sclerosis. Here immunoSEQ multiplex PCR was the method, and the copy in TCRdb shows in-frame clones only, minus some. Among roughly 72,000 clones listed, roughly 90% were seen once. Germline CDR1 and CDR2: SEHNR and FQNEAQ (reference sequence). The CDR3 consists of 14 residues. Between the trimmed V and J ends, which lost 6 bases and 5 bases, there was a span of 16 bases. The TCR was taken from a female donor in good health, enrolled as a control in a pregnancy study. V and J are TRBV7-9 and TRBJ2-5, with D possibly being TRBD1 (5 bases). This material consisted of peripheral blood, taken in the first trimester of pregnancy. Here the CDR3 DNA reads TGTGCCAGCAGAGATGGCAGGGCGGCGGAGACCCAGTACTTC. Protein: CASRDGRAAETQYF. Variable domain in full (rest from reference TRBV7-9 and TRBJ2-5): DTGVSQNPRHKITKRGQNVTFRCDPISEHNRLYWYRQTLGQGPEFLTYFQNEAQLEKSRLLSDRFSAERPKGSFSTLEIQRTEQGDSAMYLCASRDGRAAETQYFGPGTRLLVL.